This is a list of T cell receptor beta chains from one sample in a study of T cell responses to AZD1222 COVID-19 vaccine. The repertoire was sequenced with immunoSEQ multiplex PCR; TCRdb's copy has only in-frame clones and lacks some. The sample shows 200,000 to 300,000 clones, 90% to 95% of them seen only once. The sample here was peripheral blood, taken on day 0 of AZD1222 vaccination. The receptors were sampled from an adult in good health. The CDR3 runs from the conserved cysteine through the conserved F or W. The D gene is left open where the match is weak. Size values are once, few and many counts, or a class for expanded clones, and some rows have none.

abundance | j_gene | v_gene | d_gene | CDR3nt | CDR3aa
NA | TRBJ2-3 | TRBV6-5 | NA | TGTGCCAGCAGTTACACAGGGACCACAGATACGCAGTATTTT | CASSYTGTTDTQYF
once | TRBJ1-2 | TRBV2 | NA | TGTGCCAGCAGTGAGGCGGCCGGACCTTATGGCTACACCTTC | CASSEAAGPYGYTF
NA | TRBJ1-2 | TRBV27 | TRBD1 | TGTGCCAGCACCCCCTCGGGGACAGGGTTATTCTATGGCTACACCTTC | CASTPSGTGLFYGYTF
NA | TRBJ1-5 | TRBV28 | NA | TGTGCCAGCAGTTCGGGGCGGGCACCCCCTCAGCCCCAGCATTTT | CASSSGRAPPQPQHF
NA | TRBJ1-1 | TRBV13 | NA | TGTGCCAGCAGCTTACGCCCGGAGGATTGGTCCCAAGCTTTCTTT | CASSLRPEDWSQAFF
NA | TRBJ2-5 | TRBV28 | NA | TGTGCCAGCAGTTTCCCGGGCACGTGGGGCGAGGAGACCCAGTACTTC | CASSFPGTWGEETQYF
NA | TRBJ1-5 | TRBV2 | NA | TGTGCCAGCGGGCCCCCGGGGAGCGGAGCGGGGCAGCCCCAGCATTTT | CASGPPGSGAGQPQHF
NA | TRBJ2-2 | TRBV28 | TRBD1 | TGTGCCAGCAGTCCCGGACAGGGAACCGGGGAGCTGTTTTTT | CASSPGQGTGELFF
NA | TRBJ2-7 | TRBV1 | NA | TGCACCCCAGGAGGTATCGGGACAGCCTACGAGCAGTACTTC | CTPGGIGTAYEQYF
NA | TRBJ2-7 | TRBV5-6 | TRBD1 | TGTGCCAGCAGCTTAGCGGGACAGGGGGTGTACGAGCAGTACTTC | CASSLAGQGVYEQYF
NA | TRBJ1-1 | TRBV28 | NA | TGTGCCAGCAGTTTAGGAGAGAACACTGAAGCTTTCTTT | CASSLGENTEAFF
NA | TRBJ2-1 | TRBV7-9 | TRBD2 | TGTGCCAGCAGCTCCCCGATAGCGGGAGGGATATACAATGAGCAGTTCTTC | CASSSPIAGGIYNEQFF
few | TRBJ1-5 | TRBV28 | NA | TGTGCCAGCAAAATCGGGGTAGGGCAGCCCCAGCATTTT | CASKIGVGQPQHF
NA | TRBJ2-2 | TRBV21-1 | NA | TGTGCCAGCACGCGTAGGATACCGAACACCGGGGAGCTGTTTTTT | CASTRRIPNTGELFF
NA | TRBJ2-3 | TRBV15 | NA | TGTGCCACCAGCACCCCAGGAGGACGGACAGATACGCAGTATTTT | CATSTPGGRTDTQYF
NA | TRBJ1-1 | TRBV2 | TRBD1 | TGTGCCAGCAGTGAAGTTGGGGGACAGGGAACTGAAGCTTTCTTT | CASSEVGGQGTEAFF
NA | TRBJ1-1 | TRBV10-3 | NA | TGTGCCATCAGTGAGTCTGGGGAAGAAGCTTTCTTT | CAISESGEEAFF
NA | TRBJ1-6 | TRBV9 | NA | TGTGCCAGCAGCGCGGATGGACTTAATTCACCCCTCCACTTT | CASSADGLNSPLHF
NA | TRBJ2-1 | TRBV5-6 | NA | TGTGCCAGCAGCTTGCTGGCTGGCTACAATGAGCAGTTCTTC | CASSLLAGYNEQFF
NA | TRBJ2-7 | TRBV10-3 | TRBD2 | TGTGCCATCAGTGAGTCGGGGGGGAAGATCTACGAGCAGTACTTC | CAISESGGKIYEQYF
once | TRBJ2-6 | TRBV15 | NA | TGTGCCACCAGCAGAGCTACCGGGGCAACTGGGGCCAACGTCCTGACTTTC | CATSRATGATGANVLTF
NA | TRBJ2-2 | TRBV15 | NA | TGTGCCACCAGCAGGGGGCGGGCCGGGGAGCTGTTTTTT | CATSRGRAGELFF
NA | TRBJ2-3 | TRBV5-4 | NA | TGTGCCAGCAGCTTGACCCCCTCCCCCCCAGATACGCAGTATTTT | CASSLTPSPPDTQYF
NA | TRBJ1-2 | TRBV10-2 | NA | TGCGCCAGCTCGACCGAAGTCTATGGCTACACCTTC | CASSTEVYGYTF
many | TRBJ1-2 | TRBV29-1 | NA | TGCAGCGTGGCAGGTTTTAACTATGGCTACACCTTC | CSVAGFNYGYTF
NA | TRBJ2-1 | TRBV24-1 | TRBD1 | TGTGCCACCAGTGATAGGAGACAGGGCTCTGAGCAGTTCTTC | CATSDRRQGSEQFF
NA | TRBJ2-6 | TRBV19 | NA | TGTGCCAGTAGAGGTCTGTCCTCTGGGGCCAACGTCCTGACTTTC | CASRGLSSGANVLTF
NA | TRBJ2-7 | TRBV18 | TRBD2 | TGTGCCAGCTCACCGGGGGCGCGGAGACTAGCGGGGCCCTACGAGCAGTACTTC | CASSPGARRLAGPYEQYF
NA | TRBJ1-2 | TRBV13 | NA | TGTGCCAGCAGCCTCGGGACGGCAAGCCGCTATGGCTACACCTTC | CASSLGTASRYGYTF
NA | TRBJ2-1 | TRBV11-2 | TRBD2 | TGTGCCAGCAGCTTAGATGGCGGGAGGAGGAATGAGCAGTTCTTC | CASSLDGGRRNEQFF
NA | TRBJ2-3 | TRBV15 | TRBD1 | TGTGCCACGGGCCGGGACAGGATTGTGACAGATACGCAGTATTTT | CATGRDRIVTDTQYF
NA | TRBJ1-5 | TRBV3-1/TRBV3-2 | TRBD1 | TGTGCCAGCAGCCAAGAAGGAGGCAGGGGGCGGAATCAGCCCCAGCATTTT | CASSQEGGRGRNQPQHF
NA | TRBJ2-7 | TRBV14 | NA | TGTGCCAGCAGCCAAGATTTCAGTCCTACCTACGAGCAGTACTTC | CASSQDFSPTYEQYF